The clone carrying this T cell receptor beta chain was seen only once. Method: immunoSEQ multiplex PCR; TCRdb's copy keeps in-frame clones and lacks some. The profile shows about 1 million clones, roughly 70% of them singletons. The data originate from a study of shared clonotypes between healthy human individuals. Germline CDR1 MNHNS, CDR2 SASEGT. This CDR3 is 14 amino acids long. The junction had 6 bases not matched to a gene; V was cut back by 8 bases and J by 0 bases. The source material was memory CD4+ T cells sorted from blood. Specified subset: CD45RA-negative fraction. The sequence was collected from a man younger than 35 in good health. V gene TRBV6-1 combines with J gene TRBJ1-1; TRBD1 matches 7 bases. The chain's CDR3 is CASARDSLNTEAFF. The CDR3 bases are TGTGCCAGCGCTCGGGACAGCCTGAACACTGAAGCTTTCTTT.